This is a list of T cell receptor beta chains from one sample in a study of shared clonotypes between healthy human individuals. The data were produced by immunoSEQ multiplex PCR, yet TCRdb's version contains in-frame clones alone and is incomplete. The table shows roughly 2,000,000 clones, with 85% to 95% occurring only once. Source material: naive CD8+ T cells from PBMCs. The origin of the receptors is a man younger than 30 in good health. Some clones in this sample may be carry-over from other donors' samples. Each CDR3 is given with its conserved first and last residue. Each record gives: clone size, J gene, D gene, V gene, CDR3 DNA, CDR3 protein. The D gene is left open where the match is weak. Size is omitted from some rows. Given values are once, few, many or a class for expanded clones.

once TRBJ1-1 NA TRBV7-3 TGTGCCAGCAGCTTATTCGGACTCAGGGACACTGAAGCTTTCTTT CASSLFGLRDTEAFF
NA TRBJ2-5 TRBD2 TRBV27 TGTGCCAGCAGTTGGACTAGCGGGCCAGAGACCCAGTACTTC CASSWTSGPETQYF
NA TRBJ2-7 TRBD1 TRBV13 TGTGCCAGCAGCGCGAGACAGGGTCCCCCATCCTACGAGCAGTACTTC CASSARQGPPSYEQYF
NA TRBJ2-1 TRBD1 TRBV9 TGTGCCAGCAGCGTAGGGACAGGGGTAGTGTATGAGCAGTTCTTC CASSVGTGVVYEQFF
once TRBJ2-5 TRBD1 TRBV5-6 TGTGCCAGCAGTTGGGGGACAGGCACCCAAGAGACCCAGTACTTC CASSWGTGTQETQYF
NA TRBJ1-4 NA TRBV27 TGTGCCAGCAGTTCAGTCCCTAATCGAGGTGAAAAACTGTTTTTT CASSSVPNRGEKLFF
NA TRBJ2-4 TRBD1 TRBV7-6 TGTGCCAGCAGCCAGGGACAGGGGGCGTACATTCAGTACTTC CASSQGQGAYIQYF
NA TRBJ2-5 NA TRBV4-1 TGCGCCAGCAGTTTGGGGCGGCCTGCGGAGACCCAGTACTTC CASSLGRPAETQYF
NA TRBJ2-7 NA TRBV6-5 TGTGCCAGCAGCCCCACGAGGACAGTGCCCGAGCAGTACTTC CASSPTRTVPEQYF
NA TRBJ2-1 NA TRBV28 TGTGCCAGCAGTATGACCAGCTCCTACAATGAGCAGTTCTTC CASSMTSSYNEQFF
NA TRBJ2-4 NA TRBV13 TGTGCCAGCAGCTTAGGCTCGGAGAACATTCAGTACTTC CASSLGSENIQYF
NA TRBJ2-7 NA TRBV6-5 TGTGCCAGCAGTTATCTTAGGTACCCGACTTCCTACGAGCAGTACTTC CASSYLRYPTSYEQYF
NA TRBJ2-1 NA TRBV2 TGTGCCAGCAGTGAAAGGGGCGGGCGCTCCTACAATGAGCAGTTCTTC CASSERGGRSYNEQFF
NA TRBJ1-2 NA TRBV7-3 TGTGCCAGCAGCTTGGGTACTAACTATGGCTACACCTTC CASSLGTNYGYTF
NA TRBJ2-7 NA TRBV15 TGTGCCACCAGCACCTTCTCAGGGGCCTACGAGCAGTACTTC CATSTFSGAYEQYF
few TRBJ2-7 NA TRBV7-6 TGTGCCAGCAGCTTGGGCAGAACCTACGAGCAGTACTTC CASSLGRTYEQYF
NA TRBJ2-7 NA TRBV9 TGTGCCAGCAGCGGCGGACTTGTCTCCTACGAGCAGTACTTC CASSGGLVSYEQYF
NA TRBJ1-1 NA TRBV6-6 TGTGCCAGCAGTTTAACAAGGAAGACTGAAGCTTTCTTT CASSLTRKTEAFF
NA TRBJ2-2 NA TRBV7-9 TGTGCCAGCAGCCCACCCCGATCAGGGGAGCGGACCGGGGAGCTGTTTTTT CASSPPRSGERTGELFF
NA TRBJ2-7 NA TRBV5-6 TGTGCCAGCAGCTTGGCTGCAGGGGAGTCCGAGCAGTACTTC CASSLAAGESEQYF
NA TRBJ2-4 NA TRBV14 TGTGCCAGCAGCCGAAACATATGGGGGGACAAAAACATTCAGTACTTC CASSRNIWGDKNIQYF
few TRBJ1-5 TRBD1 TRBV28 TGTGCCAGCAGTTTACACCGGGACAGCATAGGGCAGCCCCAGCATTTT CASSLHRDSIGQPQHF
NA TRBJ1-2 NA TRBV27 TGTGCCAGCAGTTTATTAAGCTACACCTTC CASSLLSYTF
NA TRBJ2-7 TRBD2 TRBV2 TGTGCCAGCAGTCCATCCGGGCTAGCGGGGCACTACGAGCAGTACTTC CASSPSGLAGHYEQYF
once TRBJ1-5 NA TRBV6-5 TGTGCCAGCAGTTCGGGACGGTACAATCAGCCCCAGCATTTT CASSSGRYNQPQHF
NA TRBJ2-5 TRBD2 TRBV7-9 TGTGCCAGCAGCTCCGGACTAGCGGGACTTCAAGAGACCCAGTACTTC CASSSGLAGLQETQYF
NA TRBJ2-3 NA TRBV5-4 TGTGCCAGCAGCTTTTTTCTGGGACTTAGCACAGATACGCAGTATTTT CASSFFLGLSTDTQYF
NA TRBJ1-2 NA TRBV18 TGTGCCAGCTCACCCCTCGGGGGGGGAGGCTACACCTTC CASSPLGGGGYTF
NA TRBJ2-5 NA TRBV15 TGTGCCACCACTAAGGACAGCCAAGAGACCCAGTACTTC CATTKDSQETQYF
NA TRBJ2-3 NA TRBV29-1 TGCAGCGTTGAAGAGTCGGTCCAGGGAACTTTACGTGATACGCAGTATTTT CSVEESVQGTLRDTQYF
NA TRBJ2-7 NA TRBV11-2 TGTGCCAGCAGCCAGGAGCGGGTCCCCTCCTACGAGCAGTACTTC CASSQERVPSYEQYF
NA TRBJ2-5 NA TRBV10-3 TGTGCCATCAGTGAGTCTGGGGGAATGAGACAAGAGACCCAGTACTTC CAISESGGMRQETQYF
once TRBJ2-1 NA TRBV21-1 TGTGCCAGCAGCACAAGACTAGTTCCCCCCTACAATGAGCAGTTCTTC CASSTRLVPPYNEQFF
few TRBJ2-5 NA TRBV25-1 TGTGCCAGCAGTGGAGAGACCCAGTACTTC CASSGETQYF
NA TRBJ2-5 NA TRBV29-1 TGCACCCTTGGAGAGACCCAGTACTTC CTLGETQYF
NA TRBJ2-1 NA TRBV5-1 TGCGCCAGCAGCCCCTACGACAGGCCGCCGAACAATGAGCAGTTCTTC CASSPYDRPPNNEQFF
NA TRBJ2-6 NA TRBV7-9 TGTGCCAGCAGCGGATTACTCCCTGGGGCCAACGTCCTGACTTTC CASSGLLPGANVLTF
NA TRBJ2-3 TRBD2 TRBV6-5 TGTGCCAGCAGCCTGAGCGGGAGGGTCTCGGATACGCAGTATTTT CASSLSGRVSDTQYF
NA TRBJ2-7 NA TRBV6-5 TGTGCCAGCAGTTACGGGGGAGGGGGCGTCTACGAGCAGTACTTC CASSYGGGGVYEQYF
once TRBJ2-7 TRBD2 TRBV6-6 TGTGCCAGCAGTTACAGCGGGGCGGGAAACTACGAGCAGTACTTC CASSYSGAGNYEQYF
NA TRBJ2-7 TRBD2 TRBV13 TGTGCCAGCACCATCGGGGGGGCCTACGAGCAGTACTTC CASTIGGAYEQYF